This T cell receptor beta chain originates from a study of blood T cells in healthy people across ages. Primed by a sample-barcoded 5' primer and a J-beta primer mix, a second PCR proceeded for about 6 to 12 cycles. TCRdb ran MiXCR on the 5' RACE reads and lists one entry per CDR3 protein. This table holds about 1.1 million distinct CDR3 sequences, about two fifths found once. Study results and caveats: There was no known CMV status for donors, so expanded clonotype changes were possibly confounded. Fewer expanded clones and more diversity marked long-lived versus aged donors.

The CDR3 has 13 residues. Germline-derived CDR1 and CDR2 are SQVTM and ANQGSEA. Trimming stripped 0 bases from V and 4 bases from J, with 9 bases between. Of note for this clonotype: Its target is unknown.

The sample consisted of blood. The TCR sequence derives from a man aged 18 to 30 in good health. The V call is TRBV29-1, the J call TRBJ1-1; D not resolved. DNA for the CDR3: TGCAGCGTTGAAGATCCAGGTTCCACTGAAGCTTTCTTT. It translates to CSVEDPGSTEAFF.